The 18 T cell receptor beta chains below come from one sample, sequenced in a study of T cell responses to AZD1222 COVID-19 vaccine. Profiled with immunoSEQ multiplex PCR; TCRdb holds only in-frame clones, not every one. The sample has 80,000 to 100,000 clones; 75% to 90% are singletons. Sequenced here: peripheral blood, sampled 28 days after the second AZD1222 dose. The receptors derive from an adult who received the AZD1222 COVID-19 vaccine.

The chain joins TRBV2 to TRBJ1-4; possibly TRBD1 for D (5 bases). CDR3 length equals 18 residues. Germline values: CDR1 SNHLY, CDR2 FYNNEI. Trimming pared 6 bases from V and 8 bases from J, leaving 28 bases between. The CDR3 nucleotides are TGTGCCAGCAGCCAAACCGAGTCGGGGAAGGGGAGGGAGGAAAAACTGTTTTTT. It specifies CASSQTESGKGREEKLFF.

V usage is TRBV18 and J usage is TRBJ1-3; 7 bases fit TRBD1. The CDR3 has 17 amino acids. V trimming: 4 bases; J trimming: 0 bases; junction bases outside the gene matches: 9. Germline CDR1 is KGHSH and CDR2 is LQKENI. The CDR3 DNA is TGTGCCAGCTCACAAGCGGGACAGCAGAGCTCTGGAAACACCATATATTTT. It yields the protein CASSQAGQQSSGNTIYF. The full variable domain, rest sourced from reference TRBV18 and TRBJ1-3, is NAGVMQNPRHLVRRRGQEARLRCSPMKGHSHVYWYRQLPEEGLKFMVYLQKENIIDESGMPKERFSAEFPKEGPSILRIQQVVRGDSAAYFCASSQAGQQSSGNTIYFGEGSWLTVV.

The chain employs TRBV6-1 and TRBJ1-2; D call uncertain. The germline gives CDR1 MNHNS, CDR2 SASEGT. Deletions cut 2 bases from V and 4 bases from J, with 11 bases between. This CDR3 region has 14 residues. CDR3 sequence (DNA): TGTGCCAGCAGTGAAAGTAGTCAGGCCTATGGCTACACCTTC. This codes for CASSESSQAYGYTF.

The chain links TRBV11-2 to TRBJ1-1; D is perhaps TRBD1 (6 bases). The V end was cut by 3 bases, the J end by 0 bases, with 11 bases between. Germline assignment: CDR1 SGHAT and CDR2 FQNNGV. There are 15 residues in the CDR3. The CDR3 coding sequence is TGTGCCAGCAGCTTTACGACAGGATTGAACACTGAAGCTTTCTTT. Its translation: CASSFTTGLNTEAFF.

The chain links TRBV3-1 (or the pseudogene TRBV3-2) to TRBJ2-7; tentatively, D is TRBD1 (6 bases). Germline CDR1 and CDR2: LGHDT and YNNKEL (reference sequence). The CDR3 has 14 amino acids. V lost 8 bases and J 0 bases, leaving 14 bases between the germline ends. DNA of the CDR3: TGTGCCAGCCGAATGCGACAGGCCTCCTACGAGCAGTACTTC. It codes for CASRMRQASYEQYF.

V is TRBV5-1 and J is TRBJ2-6; tentative D call: TRBD2 (5 bases). The CDR3 consists of 16 residues. V gave up 0 bases and J gave up 1 base, with 8 bases separating them. Germline V gene data show CDR1 as SGHRS and CDR2 as YFSETQ. CDR3 in amino acids: CASSLGSGSGANVLTF. DNA of the CDR3: TGCGCCAGCAGCTTGGGGTCGGGGTCTGGGGCCAACGTCCTGACTTTC.

The chain combines TRBV5-6 with TRBJ1-1, with 9 positions matching TRBD1. This CDR3 region has 17 residues. J lost 4 bases, V lost 3 bases, and 13 bases had no gene match. The germline V gene encodes CDR1 SGHDT and CDR2 YYEEEE. The DNA for the CDR3 is TGTGCCAGCAGCTCATCTAAGGACAGGGGATTCAGCACTGAAGCTTTCTTT. Protein: CASSSSKDRGFSTEAFF.

The chain links TRBV3-1 (or the pseudogene TRBV3-2) to TRBJ1-2; 7 bases are shared with TRBD1. The V segment lost 4 bases and the J segment 7 bases; nucleotides outside the gene matches: 6. The CDR3 extends over 13 amino acids. Germline CDR1 reads LGHDT; CDR2 reads YNNKEL (reference sequence). In DNA, the CDR3 is TGTGCCAGCAGCCTTGGACAGGCCGGTGGCTACACCTTC. Amino acids: CASSLGQAGGYTF.

This chain connects TRBV12-3 or TRBV12-4 to TRBJ1-1, with D hard to call. This CDR3 spans 13 amino acids. V was clipped by 3 bases and J by 5 bases, with 10 bases between them. The CDR3 protein is CASSFEGWTEAFF. The CDR3 nucleotides read TGTGCCAGCAGTTTCGAGGGTTGGACTGAAGCTTTCTTT.

The CDR3 bases are TGTGCCAGCAGCTTAGTATCCGGGACCTACGAGCAGTACTTC. Its translation: CASSLVSGTYEQYF. The chain couples TRBV7-2 to TRBJ2-7, with D possibly TRBD2 on 5 matching bases. Trimming took off 1 base at V and 2 bases at J, with 9 bases between the two ends. The CDR3 runs 14 residues. Germline CDR1 SGHTA, CDR2 FQGNSA.

The chain combines TRBV6-5 with TRBJ2-2, with D possibly called TRBD1 or TRBD2 (5 bases each). Germline lookup yields CDR1 MNHEY and CDR2 SVGAGI. The V end was cut by 8 bases, the J end by 1 base, with 11 bases between. The CDR3 sequence is 14 residues long. CDR3 amino acids: CASQTGLNTGELFF. The DNA for the CDR3 is TGTGCCAGCCAAACAGGACTGAACACCGGGGAGCTGTTTTTT.

The chain joins TRBV5-1 to TRBJ1-2; 7 nucleotides agree with TRBD1. Germline V gives CDR1 SGHRS, CDR2 YFSETQ. This CDR3 region has 15 residues. The V and J ends lost 6 bases and 1 base, in that order; junction bases with no gene match: 9. The CDR3 DNA reads TGCGCCAGCAAGGAGGGGGCGCCCATTAACTATGGCTACACCTTC. This codes for CASKEGAPINYGYTF.

The gene calls are TRBV2 and TRBJ1-2, with D possibly TRBD1 on 5 matching bases. The germline V gene encodes CDR1 SNHLY and CDR2 FYNNEI. V shed 3 bases and J shed 5 bases, with 16 bases lying between them. The CDR3 consists of 15 residues. In DNA form, the CDR3 reads TGTGCCAGCAGTGAGGGGCAGGGCGATCGGTATGGCTACACCTTC. Amino acids: CASSEGQGDRYGYTF.

V usage is TRBV7-6 and J usage is TRBJ2-7; 7 nucleotides match TRBD1. This CDR3 is built from 20 residues. Germline values: CDR1 SGHVS, CDR2 FNYEAQ. The V and J ends lost 5 bases and 2 bases, in that order; junction bases with no gene match: 24. The CDR3: CASSQAGYRGPTDRTYEQYF. The CDR3 DNA reads as TGTGCCAGCAGCCAAGCCGGCTACAGGGGCCCTACGGACAGAACCTACGAGCAGTACTTC. Full variable domain (missing parts from reference TRBV7-6 and TRBJ2-7): GAGVSQSPRYKVTKRGQDVALRCDPISGHVSLYWYRQALGQGPEFLTYFNYEAQQDKSGLPNDRFSAERPEGSISTLTIQRTEQRDSAMYRCASSQAGYRGPTDRTYEQYFGPGTRLTVT.

V usage is TRBV10-3 and J usage is TRBJ1-6; TRBD1 might be the D (5 bases). CDR1 and CDR2 from the germline V gene are ENHRY and SYGVKD. The germline V and J ends were trimmed by 4 bases and 8 bases, with 12 bases remaining between them. The CDR3 consists of 14 residues. The CDR3 DNA reads TGTGCCATCAGTGGACAGACCGGGGATTCACCCCTCCACTTT. It is translated as CAISGQTGDSPLHF.

The chain has TRBV11-2 and TRBJ2-1; D remains ambiguous. CDR3 length: 14 residues. V dropped 5 bases and J dropped 6 bases, with 14 bases sitting between them. Germline lookup yields CDR1 SGHAT and CDR2 FQNNGV. In nucleotides, the CDR3 is TGTGCCAGCAGCCCTAGTACGAGTTTCAATGAGCAGTTCTTC. It translates to CASSPSTSFNEQFF. Full variable domain (missing parts from reference TRBV11-2 and TRBJ2-1): EAGVAQSPRYKIIEKRQSVAFWCNPISGHATLYWYQQILGQGPKLLIQFQNNGVVDDSQLPKDRFSAERLKGVDSTLKIQPAKLEDSAVYLCASSPSTSFNEQFFGPGTRLTVL.

The genes are TRBV18 and TRBJ1-2; possibly TRBD1 for D (6 bases). V dropped 5 bases and J dropped 5 bases, with 12 bases sitting between them. The CDR3 totals 13 residues. The germline V gene encodes CDR1 KGHSH and CDR2 LQKENI. The CDR3 DNA is TGTGCCAGCTCAGAGACAGGATCGTATGGCTACACCTTC. Its protein is CASSETGSYGYTF.

The J gene is TRBJ2-1, the V gene TRBV4-1; 7 bases agree with TRBD2. This CDR3 is 15 amino acids long. The germline CDR1 and CDR2 sequences are MGHRA and YSYEKL. J lost 2 bases, V lost 6 bases, and 7 bases had no gene match. The CDR3 is CASRDTSDAYNEQFF. In DNA, the CDR3 is TGCGCCAGCAGAGACACTAGCGACGCCTACAATGAGCAGTTCTTC.